The clone carrying this T cell receptor (beta chain) has more than one count but fewer than ten. This CDR3 comprises 10 residues. V was pared by 2 bases and J by 5 bases, with 1 base between. Germline CDR1 and CDR2: GTSNPN and SVGIG (reference sequence). This sample is part of a study of control samples from healthy donors and cancer patients. This table comes from immunoSEQ multiplex PCR, and its TCRdb copy is limited to in-frame clones, with some not included. The sample shows fewer than 120,000 clones, roughly 88% of them seen only once. The rearrangement uses TRBV30 and TRBJ1-5; D unresolved. This clonotype was sampled from a woman aged 55-70 years with lung cancer. The sample comprised PBMCs. The DNA of the CDR3 is TGTGCCTGGAGTTATCAGCCCCAGCATTTT. It is translated as CAWSYQPQHF.